Listed below are T cell receptor beta chains from one sample, sequenced in a study of control samples from healthy donors and cancer patients. The assay was immunoSEQ multiplex PCR, and TCRdb's table has in-frame clones only and misses some. Of some 120,000 clones in the sample, approximately 94% were seen once. The sample comprised PBMCs. All receptors derive from a man aged 45 to 65 with head and neck cancer. The CDR3 runs from the conserved cysteine through the conserved F or W. The order of the fields is CDR3 protein, CDR3 DNA, clone size, CDR3 length, J gene, V gene, D gene. D genes are given only for firm matches. Clone sizes are given selectively: once, few, many, or a class where the clone is expanded.

CDR3: CASSTLDRGLSEAFF; DNA: TGTGCCAGTAGTACTTTGGACAGGGGGCTGTCTGAAGCTTTCTTT; size: NA; length: 15; J: TRBJ1-1; V: TRBV19; D: TRBD1
CDR3: CASSQLWGEGTTDTQYF; DNA: TGCGCCAGCAGTCAACTATGGGGAGAGGGGACCACAGATACGCAGTATTTT; size: NA; length: 17; J: TRBJ2-3; V: TRBV23-1; D: NA
CDR3: CASSLSKATVPKPEAFF; DNA: TGCGCCAGCAGTTTAAGCAAAGCGACAGTACCCAAACCTGAAGCTTTCTTT; size: NA; length: 17; J: TRBJ1-1; V: TRBV23-1; D: NA
CDR3: CASSLLRSAGELFF; DNA: TGTGCCAGCAGCTTACTACGTAGTGCCGGGGAGCTGTTTTTT; size: NA; length: 14; J: TRBJ2-2; V: TRBV7-3; D: NA
CDR3: CASSEGGTGKGAEAFF; DNA: TGTGCCAGCAGTGAAGGGGGGACAGGAAAGGGGGCTGAAGCTTTCTTT; size: NA; length: 16; J: TRBJ1-1; V: TRBV6-1; D: TRBD1
CDR3: CASSLTAGLSTYNEQFF; DNA: TGCGCCAGCAGCCTCACCGCCGGGTTATCTACCTACAATGAGCAGTTCTTC; size: NA; length: 17; J: TRBJ2-1; V: TRBV4-3; D: NA
CDR3: CASSEVGWGGAKNIQYF; DNA: TGTGCCAGCAGTGAAGTAGGTTGGGGGGGAGCCAAAAACATTCAGTACTTC; size: NA; length: 17; J: TRBJ2-4; V: TRBV6-1; D: TRBD2
CDR3: CSVERQTETQYF; DNA: TGCAGCGTTGAAAGACAGACAGAGACCCAGTACTTC; size: NA; length: 12; J: TRBJ2-5; V: TRBV29-1; D: NA
CDR3: CASSLAAFDYGYTF; DNA: TGTGCCAGCAGCTTGGCAGCCTTTGACTATGGCTACACCTTC; size: few; length: 14; J: TRBJ1-2; V: TRBV5-4; D: NA
CDR3: CARRDVLKSEQYF; DNA: TGTGCCCGCCGGGACGTCCTGAAGTCCGAGCAGTACTTC; size: NA; length: 13; J: TRBJ2-7; V: TRBV30; D: NA
CDR3: CASSIDPRQQFF; DNA: TGTGCCAGTAGTATAGACCCGCGACAGCAGTTCTTC; size: NA; length: 12; J: TRBJ2-1; V: TRBV19; D: NA
CDR3: CASSFSAGAGTGELFF; DNA: TGTGCCAGCAGCTTTTCCGCCGGGGCGGGGACCGGGGAGCTGTTTTTT; size: once; length: 16; J: TRBJ2-2; V: TRBV11-3; D: NA
CDR3: CASRGLDGNTGELFF; DNA: TGTGCCAGCAGAGGACTTGACGGGAACACCGGGGAGCTGTTTTTT; size: NA; length: 15; J: TRBJ2-2; V: TRBV28; D: NA
CDR3: CASSLPETGEKLFF; DNA: TGTGCCAGCTCACTGCCCGAGACAGGAGAAAAACTGTTTTTT; size: once; length: 14; J: TRBJ1-4; V: TRBV18; D: NA
CDR3: CASSLDRGTGELFF; DNA: TGCGCCAGCAGCTTGGACAGGGGCACCGGGGAGCTGTTTTTT; size: NA; length: 14; J: TRBJ2-2; V: TRBV5-1; D: TRBD1
CDR3: CASSTRTGTYEQYF; DNA: TGCGCCAGCAGCACGCGGACGGGTACCTACGAGCAGTACTTC; size: NA; length: 14; J: TRBJ2-7; V: TRBV4-1; D: NA
CDR3: CASSLDTGMVNTEAFF; DNA: TGTGCCAGCAGCTTAGATACAGGAATGGTAAACACTGAAGCTTTCTTT; size: NA; length: 16; J: TRBJ1-1; V: TRBV7-6; D: NA
CDR3: CASSLALAGAPGELFF; DNA: TGCGCCAGCAGCTTGGCGTTAGCGGGGGCCCCCGGGGAGCTGTTTTTT; size: once; length: 16; J: TRBJ2-2; V: TRBV5-1; D: TRBD2
CDR3: CASSRSGQGYTEAFF; DNA: TGTGCCAGCAGTAGGTCCGGACAGGGGTACACTGAAGCTTTCTTT; size: once; length: 15; J: TRBJ1-1; V: TRBV6-6; D: TRBD1
CDR3: CASGLFWGGRETQYF; DNA: TGTGCTAGTGGTTTGTTTTGGGGGGGCCGAGAGACCCAGTACTTC; size: NA; length: 15; J: TRBJ2-5; V: TRBV12-5; D: NA
CDR3: CASSYYPGKNEKLFF; DNA: TGTGCCAGCAGTTACTATCCGGGAAAAAATGAAAAACTGTTTTTT; size: once; length: 15; J: TRBJ1-4; V: TRBV6-2/TRBV6-3; D: NA
CDR3: CASKAGAYNEQFF; DNA: TGCGCCAGCAAGGCGGGGGCCTACAATGAGCAGTTCTTC; size: NA; length: 13; J: TRBJ2-1; V: TRBV5-1; D: TRBD2
CDR3: CACPDGFYGYTF; DNA: TGTGCCTGCCCCGATGGGTTCTATGGCTACACCTTC; size: NA; length: 12; J: TRBJ1-2; V: TRBV30; D: NA
CDR3: CASTFSGDHGYTF; DNA: TGTGCCAGCACCTTCTCGGGGGACCATGGCTACACCTTC; size: NA; length: 13; J: TRBJ1-2; V: TRBV7-9; D: NA
CDR3: CASSPMAVQETQYF; DNA: TGTGCCAGCAGCCCCATGGCGGTCCAAGAGACCCAGTACTTC; size: NA; length: 14; J: TRBJ2-5; V: TRBV5-6; D: NA
CDR3: CAISDLPGQGARETQYF; DNA: TGTGCCATCAGTGACCTTCCAGGACAGGGGGCGCGAGAGACCCAGTACTTC; size: NA; length: 17; J: TRBJ2-5; V: TRBV10-3; D: TRBD1
CDR3: CASSLTEGDTEAFF; DNA: TGCGCCAGCAGCCTTACTGAGGGGGACACTGAAGCTTTCTTT; size: NA; length: 14; J: TRBJ1-1; V: TRBV5-1; D: NA
CDR3: CASERDGSEQYF; DNA: TGTGCCAGCGAAAGAGACGGAAGCGAGCAGTACTTC; size: NA; length: 12; J: TRBJ2-7; V: TRBV2; D: NA
CDR3: CASSLAGGFRDEQFF; DNA: TGTGCCAGCAGCCTAGCGGGGGGCTTTCGGGATGAGCAGTTCTTC; size: NA; length: 15; J: TRBJ2-1; V: TRBV7-3; D: TRBD2
CDR3: CASSRSTTYQETQYF; DNA: TGTGCCAGCAGTCGATCGACTACCTACCAAGAGACCCAGTACTTC; size: NA; length: 15; J: TRBJ2-5; V: TRBV6-2/TRBV6-3; D: NA
CDR3: CASSLGQGTGGYTF; DNA: TGTGCCAGCAGCTTAGGGCAGGGGACGGGTGGCTACACCTTC; size: NA; length: 14; J: TRBJ1-2; V: TRBV5-4; D: NA
CDR3: CASSGRGLSYNEQFF; DNA: TGTGCCAGCAGTGGCAGGGGGCTTTCCTACAATGAGCAGTTCTTC; size: NA; length: 15; J: TRBJ2-1; V: TRBV2; D: TRBD1
CDR3: CASSLGLRGGNEQFF; DNA: TGTGCCAGCAGTTTGGGCCTCAGGGGGGGAAATGAGCAGTTCTTC; size: NA; length: 15; J: TRBJ2-1; V: TRBV6-5; D: NA
CDR3: CATSDPSREGVYNEQFF; DNA: TGTGCCACCAGTGATCCCTCGAGGGAGGGGGTGTACAATGAGCAGTTCTTC; size: NA; length: 17; J: TRBJ2-1; V: TRBV24-1; D: NA
CDR3: CASDWGQSTDTQYF; DNA: TGTGCCAGTGATTGGGGACAGAGCACAGATACGCAGTATTTT; size: NA; length: 14; J: TRBJ2-3; V: TRBV19; D: TRBD1
CDR3: CASSSGAGYTEAFF; DNA: TGTGCCAGCTCATCAGGGGCGGGATACACTGAAGCTTTCTTT; size: NA; length: 14; J: TRBJ1-1; V: TRBV18; D: NA
CDR3: CSASLGEPYNEQFF; DNA: TGCAGTGCTAGTTTGGGGGAACCCTACAATGAGCAGTTCTTC; size: NA; length: 14; J: TRBJ2-1; V: TRBV20-1; D: NA
CDR3: CASSITATGGNYGYTF; DNA: TGTGCCAGTAGTATAACGGCAACAGGGGGAAACTATGGCTACACCTTC; size: NA; length: 16; J: TRBJ1-2; V: TRBV19; D: TRBD1
CDR3: CATSSAVSIQYF; DNA: TGTGCCACCAGCTCTGCGGTGTCCATTCAGTACTTC; size: once; length: 12; J: TRBJ2-4; V: TRBV24-1; D: NA
CDR3: CASSQGGQLTNTGELFF; DNA: TGCGCCAGCAGCCAGGGGGGACAGCTAACGAACACCGGGGAGCTGTTTTTT; size: NA; length: 17; J: TRBJ2-2; V: TRBV4-1; D: NA
CDR3: CASSPLAGRSGSYNSPLHF; DNA: TGTGCCAGCTCACCACTAGCAGGCAGGTCGGGCTCCTATAATTCACCCCTCCACTTT; size: NA; length: 19; J: TRBJ1-6; V: TRBV18; D: NA
CDR3: CASSSDLAAYEQYF; DNA: TGTGCCAGCAGTTCGGACCTCGCGGCCTACGAGCAGTACTTC; size: once; length: 14; J: TRBJ2-7; V: TRBV6-2/TRBV6-3; D: NA
CDR3: CASSEAVGQVFYEQYF; DNA: TGTGCCAGCAGTGAAGCAGTGGGACAGGTCTTCTACGAGCAGTACTTC; size: once; length: 16; J: TRBJ2-7; V: TRBV6-1; D: TRBD1
CDR3: CSAPRGGEQFF; DNA: TGCAGTGCTCCAAGAGGGGGGGAGCAGTTCTTC; size: NA; length: 11; J: TRBJ2-1; V: TRBV20-1; D: NA
CDR3: CASSIPRGGALGPGELFF; DNA: TGTGCCAGTAGTATACCACGCGGGGGGGCCTTAGGACCCGGGGAGCTGTTTTTT; size: NA; length: 18; J: TRBJ2-2; V: TRBV19; D: TRBD2
CDR3: CASSQDPGQPQHF; DNA: TGTGCCAGCAGCCAAGACCCAGGGCAGCCCCAGCATTTT; size: once; length: 13; J: TRBJ1-5; V: TRBV3-1/TRBV3-2; D: NA
CDR3: CASSDTRQGNTEAFF; DNA: TGCGCCAGCAGCGACACCCGACAGGGGAACACTGAAGCTTTCTTT; size: NA; length: 15; J: TRBJ1-1; V: TRBV5-1; D: TRBD1
CDR3: CASSQDYQRGVPEQFF; DNA: TGCGCCAGCAGCCAAGATTACCAGCGGGGGGTTCCGGAGCAGTTCTTC; size: NA; length: 16; J: TRBJ2-1; V: TRBV4-3; D: TRBD2
CDR3: CASFGTGTSYYEQYF; DNA: TGTGCCAGCTTCGGGACAGGGACAAGTTATTACGAGCAGTACTTC; size: NA; length: 15; J: TRBJ2-7; V: TRBV28; D: TRBD1
CDR3: CASNPHRTNYGYTF; DNA: TGTGCCAGCAACCCCCACAGGACTAACTATGGCTACACCTTC; size: NA; length: 14; J: TRBJ1-2; V: TRBV2; D: NA
CDR3: CATSRARTGHSTDTQYF; DNA: TGTGCCACCAGCAGGGCCCGGACAGGGCACTCCACAGATACGCAGTATTTT; size: once; length: 17; J: TRBJ2-3; V: TRBV15; D: TRBD1
CDR3: CASSLGLAPQETQYF; DNA: TGCGCCAGCAGCTTGGGACTAGCCCCGCAAGAGACCCAGTACTTC; size: NA; length: 15; J: TRBJ2-5; V: TRBV5-1; D: TRBD2
CDR3: CASSFDRDYGYTF; DNA: TGTGCCAGCAGCTTCGACAGGGACTATGGCTACACCTTC; size: few; length: 13; J: TRBJ1-2; V: TRBV7-2; D: TRBD1
CDR3: CASSPPGQANTGELFF; DNA: TGTGCCAGCTCACCCCCGGGACAGGCAAACACCGGGGAGCTGTTTTTT; size: NA; length: 16; J: TRBJ2-2; V: TRBV18; D: TRBD1
CDR3: CASSAQGEWEKLFF; DNA: TGTGCCAGCAGTGCACAGGGAGAGTGGGAAAAACTGTTTTTT; size: NA; length: 14; J: TRBJ1-4; V: TRBV28; D: NA